One and the same sample provided the 23 T cell receptor beta chains below, sequenced in a study of a mutant IDH1 vaccine in newly diagnosed glioma. Sequencing used immunoSEQ multiplex PCR; TCRdb keeps in-frame clones, though not all of them. This repertoire shows approximately 79,000 clones, approximately 85% found once; its top ten account for 0.7% to 0.95%. Time point defined: week 23, last vaccination. All doses held 300 ug of mutant IDH1 20-mer peptide, with topical imiquimod. Antigen specificity for these receptors is unknown. Sequenced here: PBMCs, sampled from a glioma patient whose treatment included an IDH1 peptide vaccine. These receptors were collected from a woman in her 50s with glioma.

The gene calls are TRBV5-1 and TRBJ1-1; no clear D. Trimming stripped 4 bases from V and 11 bases from J, with 18 bases between. Per germline, CDR1 SGHRS and CDR2 YFSETQ. This CDR3 contains 13 residues. The CDR3 DNA reads as TGCGCCAGCAGCCCCTCATCCGGGGTTTCGGCTTTCTTT. It yields the protein CASSPSSGVSAFF.

This chain joins TRBV19 and TRBJ1-2; D unresolved. CDR3 length equals 11 residues. Germline lookup yields CDR1 LNHDA and CDR2 SQIVND (reference sequence). Between the trimmed V and J ends, which lost 5 bases and 2 bases, there was a span of 3 bases. CDR3 loop: CASSVNYGYTF. The CDR3 coding sequence is TGTGCCAGTAGTGTCAACTATGGCTACACCTTC.

The chain couples TRBV27 to TRBJ2-7; tentatively, D is TRBD2 (5 bases). Deletions cut 5 bases from V and 3 bases from J, with 11 bases between. The CDR3 is 13 residues long. Germline V gives CDR1 MNHEY, CDR2 SMNVEV (reference sequence). CDR3 sequence reads: CASSLREYYEQYF. The CDR3 nucleotides read TGTGCCAGCAGTCTAAGGGAGTACTACGAGCAGTACTTC.

This chain joins TRBV9 and TRBJ2-7; D unresolved. CDR1 is SGDLS, CDR2 YYNGEE, per germline. The CDR3 length is 14 residues. The V end was cut by 0 bases, the J end by 0 bases, with 7 bases between. The CDR3 DNA reads TGTGCCAGCAGCGTAGAAGACAACTCCTACGAGCAGTACTTC. Translated: CASSVEDNSYEQYF. Supplemented by reference TRBV9 and TRBJ2-7, the full variable domain reads DSGVTQTPKHLITATGQRVTLRCSPRSGDLSVYWYQQSLDQGLQFLIQYYNGEERAKGNILERFSAQQFPDLHSELNLSSLELGDSALYFCASSVEDNSYEQYFGPGTRLTVT.

The chain has TRBV23-1 and TRBJ1-2, with 9 bases that match TRBD1. TRBV23-1 has ORF status, its function being uncertain. This CDR3 has 17 residues. Trimming took 3 bases from V and 5 from J; bases not matched to a gene: 13. CDR3 sequence reads: CASSHRQGGPEGYGYTF. CDR3 coding DNA: TGCGCCAGCAGTCATAGACAGGGGGGGCCCGAGGGGTATGGCTACACCTTC.

In its sample, this clone was seen once. The chain joins TRBV9 to TRBJ2-1, with TRBD2 as a possible D gene (6 bases). The CDR3 consists of 16 residues. CDR1 and CDR2 (germline): SGDLS, YYNGEE. Trimming pared 4 bases from V and 1 base from J, leaving 15 bases between. The CDR3: CASSPGTPPSYNEQFF. Written as DNA, the CDR3 is TGTGCCAGCAGCCCTGGGACTCCACCGTCCTACAATGAGCAGTTCTTC.

The chain uses TRBV5-6 and TRBJ2-2; D gene unclear. The CDR3 has 15 amino acids. The germline V gene has CDR1 SGHDT and CDR2 YYEEEE. V lost 0 bases to trimming and J lost 1 base, with 7 bases between them. For the CDR3, the DNA is TGTGCCAGCAGCTTGGGTCAGCAGAACACCGGGGAGCTGTTTTTT. The encoded protein is CASSLGQQNTGELFF.

The chain employs TRBV7-2 and TRBJ2-3; D is uncertain. Trimming cost V 8 bases and J 4 bases, with 10 bases left between them. CDR3 length: 12 residues. Germline V gene sequence: CDR1 SGHTA, CDR2 FQGNSA. CDR3 amino acids: CASQNRADTQYF. The CDR3 coding sequence is TGTGCCAGCCAAAACCGGGCAGATACGCAGTATTTT.

The rearrangement links TRBV7-9 to TRBJ1-6, with D tentatively TRBD1 (6 bases). Per germline, CDR1 SEHNR and CDR2 FQNEAQ (reference sequence). Trimming left V 4 bases short and J 10 bases short, with 23 bases between. The CDR3 spans 17 residues. Here the CDR3 reads CASSSRRIQGYGSPLHF. The CDR3 nucleotides read TGTGCCAGCAGCTCGAGGCGCATACAGGGCTATGGATCACCCCTCCACTTT.

The CDR3: CASSIPTGGEQFF. For the CDR3, the DNA is TGTGCCAGTAGTATCCCCACAGGGGGCGAGCAGTTCTTC. The chain recombines TRBV19 with TRBJ2-1; 9 bases are shared with TRBD1. The CDR3 loop spans 13 amino acids. Germline CDR1 and CDR2: LNHDA and SQIVND (reference sequence). V was pared by 3 bases and J by 10 bases, with 4 bases of the junction left unmatched.

Only one count was recorded for this clone. The CDR3 protein is CASSILSGRAPDTQYF. The DNA of the CDR3 is TGTGCCAGCAGCATCTTAAGCGGGAGGGCCCCAGATACGCAGTATTTT. The rearrangement joins TRBV7-9 to TRBJ2-3, with 10 bases matching TRBD2. The CDR3 covers 16 residues. V gave up 5 bases and J gave up 4 bases; unmatched junction bases: 9. Germline V gene lookup returns CDR1 SEHNR and CDR2 FQNEAQ (reference sequence).

The rearrangement uses TRBV11-2 and TRBJ2-5; D could derive from TRBD1 or TRBD2 (5 bases each). CDR1 and CDR2 (germline): SGHAT, FQNNGV. The CDR3 loop spans 15 amino acids. The ends were cut back, 6 bases at V and 5 bases at J, with 19 bases in the middle. The CDR3 is CASSRRWGILETQYF. The CDR3 nucleotides are TGTGCCAGCAGTCGGAGGTGGGGGATTTTGGAGACCCAGTACTTC.

The V call is TRBV4-1, the J call TRBJ2-7, with D possibly matching TRBD2 (5 bases). CDR3 length: 15 residues. Between the trimmed V and J ends, which lost 3 bases and 3 bases, there was a span of 15 bases. Looked up from germline, CDR1 is MGHRA and CDR2 is YSYEKL. CDR3 amino acids: CASSHGREVGYEQYF. CDR3 coding DNA: TGCGCCAGCAGCCACGGCCGGGAAGTAGGCTACGAGCAGTACTTC.

The rearrangement uses TRBV7-9 and TRBJ1-6; 10 bases agree with TRBD1. In germline, CDR1 is SEHNR, CDR2 FQNEAQ (reference sequence). V gave up 5 bases and J gave up 4 bases; unmatched junction bases: 2. This CDR3 region has 15 residues. The CDR3 bases are TGTGCCAGCAGCCGGGACAGGGGATATAATTCACCCCTCCACTTT. This codes for CASSRDRGYNSPLHF.

CDR3 sequence: CASSPVGTRQQETQYF. CDR3 nucleotides: TGTGCCAGCTCACCAGTTGGGACGCGACAGCAAGAGACCCAGTACTTC. The chain links TRBV18 to TRBJ2-5; D tentatively reads TRBD1 or TRBD2 (5 bases each). This CDR3 region has 16 residues. From germline, CDR1 is KGHSH and CDR2 LQKENI. Trimming stripped 2 bases from V and 2 bases from J, with 15 bases between. Complete variable domain (other parts from reference TRBV18 and TRBJ2-5): NAGVMQNPRHLVRRRGQEARLRCSPMKGHSHVYWYRQLPEEGLKFMVYLQKENIIDESGMPKERFSAEFPKEGPSILRIQQVVRGDSAAYFCASSPVGTRQQETQYFGPGTRLLVL.

The rearrangement joins TRBV11-2 to TRBJ1-3, with 8 bases identical to TRBD1. The CDR3 spans 17 residues. Per the germline V gene, CDR1 is SGHAT and CDR2 is FQNNGV. The junction had 6 bases not matched to a gene; V was cut back by 0 bases and J by 2 bases. The CDR3 is CASSLDPPDRAGNTIYF. The CDR3 DNA is TGTGCCAGCAGCTTAGATCCCCCGGACAGGGCTGGAAACACCATATATTTT. The variable domain in full, completed from reference TRBV11-2 and TRBJ1-3, reads EAGVAQSPRYKIIEKRQSVAFWCNPISGHATLYWYQQILGQGPKLLIQFQNNGVVDDSQLPKDRFSAERLKGVDSTLKIQPAKLEDSAVYLCASSLDPPDRAGNTIYFGEGSWLTVV.

The rearrangement links TRBV18 to TRBJ1-5; D is uncertain. V was shortened by 2 bases and J by 7 bases, with 18 bases between the two germline ends. Germline values: CDR1 KGHSH, CDR2 LQKENI. The length of the CDR3 is 16 residues. CDR3 region: CASSPSEFGRRQPQHF. CDR3 coding DNA: TGTGCCAGCTCACCATCGGAGTTCGGCCGACGGCAGCCCCAGCATTTT.

The CDR3 nucleotides are TGCAGTGCTGCAGCAGATACGCAGTATTTT. Translated, it gives CSAAADTQYF. The chain recombines TRBV20-1 with TRBJ2-3, with no clear D. Germline values: CDR1 DFQATT, CDR2 SNEGSKA (reference sequence). This CDR3 has 10 amino acids. The germline V and J ends were trimmed by 5 bases and 4 bases, with 4 bases remaining between them.

The chain recombines TRBV6-5 with TRBJ2-7; 7 nucleotides agree with TRBD1. The V gene end was trimmed by 5 bases and the J gene end by 7 bases; junction bases not matched to a gene: 11. Germline V gene data show CDR1 as MNHEY and CDR2 as SVGAGI. CDR3 length: 14 residues. The CDR3 nucleotides read TGTGCCAGCAGTCGTACAGGGGTTCCAGGGGAGCAGTACTTC. This gives the protein CASSRTGVPGEQYF.

In DNA, the CDR3 is TGTGCCAGCTCGACCGGGACTGCACAAGAGACCCAGTACTTC. It encodes CASSTGTAQETQYF. The V call is TRBV18, the J call TRBJ2-5; a possible D gene is TRBD2 (6 bases). The CDR3 has 14 amino acids. Trimming shortened V by 6 bases and J by 2 bases, and 13 bases separated the two germline ends. Per germline, CDR1 KGHSH and CDR2 LQKENI.

The CDR3 nucleotides are TGTGCCAGCAGTGGCAGGGGGGGAGCTGAAGCTTTCTTT. Protein product: CASSGRGGAEAFF. The chain carries TRBV6-5 and TRBJ1-1; 7 bases are a match to TRBD1. The CDR3 length is 13 residues. The germline gives CDR1 MNHEY, CDR2 SVGAGI. V lost 5 bases, J lost 6 bases, and 6 bases stayed unmatched.

The chain uses TRBV6-5 and TRBJ2-7; D is unclear. V was cut by 5 bases and J by 3 bases, with 11 bases left in between. Germline V gives CDR1 MNHEY, CDR2 SVGAGI. This CDR3 region has 13 residues. For the CDR3, the DNA is TGTGCCAGCAGTACACCGCGGCACTACGAGCAGTACTTC. It is translated as CASSTPRHYEQYF.

This chain uses TRBV30 with TRBJ1-6; D is undetermined. V was cut by 0 bases and J by 12 bases, with 18 bases left in between. Germline lookup yields CDR1 GTSNPN and CDR2 SVGIG (reference sequence). This CDR3 has 15 amino acids. The CDR3 DNA reads TGTGCCTGGAGTGTACATTTAGATAGAAGGGTACCCCTCCACTTT. This gives the protein CAWSVHLDRRVPLHF.